These 7 T cell receptor beta chains were sequenced from one sample in a study of CXCR3-negative and CXCR3-positive naive CD8 T cells. The libraries of TRB cDNA were prepared using 5' RACE with UMI labels. From the 5' RACE reads, TCRdb lists one entry per CDR3 protein and no DNA. This table lists 70,000 to 95,000 distinct CDR3 sequences. The sample comprised naive CXCR3- CD8+ T cells from blood. As to subset: CD45RO-CCR7+CD27+CD95- naive CD8+ T cells lacking CXCR3 (TNR3-). The source is a human donor in good health. Some clones in this sample may be carry-over from other donors' samples.

The chain is built from TRBV7-9 and TRBJ2-3; lacking DNA, the TRBD1 call made by TCRdb goes unchecked. The CDR3 totals 15 residues. Germline CDR1 reads SEHNR; CDR2 reads FQNEAQ (reference sequence). The CDR3 here is CASSQGQGPTDTQYF. Supplemented by reference TRBV7-9 and TRBJ2-3, the full variable domain reads DTGVSQNPRHKITKRGQNVTFRCDPISEHNRLYWYRQTLGQGPEFLTYFQNEAQLEKSRLLSDRFSAERPKGSFSTLEIQRTEQGDSAMYLCASSQGQGPTDTQYFGPGTRLTVL.

This sequence joins TRBV4-1 and TRBJ1-2; the TRBD1 assignment by TCRdb is unverifiable without DNA. The germline gives CDR1 MGHRA, CDR2 YSYEKL. The length of the CDR3 is 15 residues. The CDR3 reads CASSQVNPTGGGYTF.

The J gene is TRBJ1-2, the V gene TRBV29-1; the TRBD1 assignment by TCRdb is unverifiable without DNA. The CDR3 is 12 residues long. Germline CDR1 SQVTM, CDR2 ANQGSEA. The CDR3 region is CSVGRGDYGYTF.

J is TRBJ2-7 and V is TRBV29-1. Germline loops: CDR1 SQVTM, CDR2 ANQGSEA. This CDR3 is 11 amino acids long. CDR3 amino acids: CSVEDIYEQYF.

The rearrangement joins TRBV9 to TRBJ2-2. This CDR3 contains 12 residues. In germline, CDR1 is SGDLS, CDR2 YYNGEE. The CDR3 loop is CASSVGVGELFF.

This CDR3 is CASGAPRDTRYEQYF. The chain joins TRBV27 to TRBJ2-7; TCRdb lists TRBD1, though no DNA is available to test this call. The CDR3 runs 15 residues. Germline V gene data show CDR1 as MNHEY and CDR2 as SMNVEV (reference sequence).

The rearrangement links TRBV29-1 to TRBJ2-7; TCRdb returns TRBD2, unconfirmable since there is no DNA. Germline values: CDR1 SQVTM, CDR2 ANQGSEA. This CDR3 has 13 amino acids. The CDR3 loop reads CSAAERGSYEQYF.